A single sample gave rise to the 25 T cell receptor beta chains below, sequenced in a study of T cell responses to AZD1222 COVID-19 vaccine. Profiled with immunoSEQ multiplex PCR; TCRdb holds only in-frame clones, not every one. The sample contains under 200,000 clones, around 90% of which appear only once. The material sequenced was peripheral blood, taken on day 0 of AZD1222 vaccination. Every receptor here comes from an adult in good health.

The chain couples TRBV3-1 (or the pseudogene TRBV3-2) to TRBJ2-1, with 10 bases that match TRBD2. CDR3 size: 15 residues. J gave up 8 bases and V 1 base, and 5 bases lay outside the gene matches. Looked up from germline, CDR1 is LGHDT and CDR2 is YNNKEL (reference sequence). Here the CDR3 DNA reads TGTGCCAGCAGCCAAGGTCTAGCGGGAGTTTATGAGCAGTTCTTC. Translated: CASSQGLAGVYEQFF.

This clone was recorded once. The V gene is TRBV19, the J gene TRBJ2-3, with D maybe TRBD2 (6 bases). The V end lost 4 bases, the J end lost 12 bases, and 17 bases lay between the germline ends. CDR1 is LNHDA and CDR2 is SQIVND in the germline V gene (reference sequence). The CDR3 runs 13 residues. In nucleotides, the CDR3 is TGTGCCAGTAGTACCTCCTCACTAGCCAGACAGTATTTT. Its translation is CASSTSSLARQYF.

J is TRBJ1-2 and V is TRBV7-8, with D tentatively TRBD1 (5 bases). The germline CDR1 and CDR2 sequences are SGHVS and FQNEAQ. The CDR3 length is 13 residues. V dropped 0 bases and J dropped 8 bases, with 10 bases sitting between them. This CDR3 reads CASSLAAGSGYTF. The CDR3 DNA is TGTGCCAGCAGCTTAGCAGCAGGGAGCGGCTACACCTTC. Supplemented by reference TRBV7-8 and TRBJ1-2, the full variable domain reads GAGVSQSPRYKVAKRGQDVALRCDPISGHVSLFWYQQALGQGPEFLTYFQNEAQLDKSGLPSDRFFAERPEGSVSTLKIQRTQQEDSAVYLCASSLAAGSGYTFGSGTRLTVV.

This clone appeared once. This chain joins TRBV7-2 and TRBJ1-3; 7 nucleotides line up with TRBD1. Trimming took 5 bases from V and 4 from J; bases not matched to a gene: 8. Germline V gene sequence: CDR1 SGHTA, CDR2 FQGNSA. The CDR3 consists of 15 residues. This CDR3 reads CASSPPGQLGNTIYF. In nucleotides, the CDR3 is TGTGCCAGCAGCCCCCCGGGACAGCTAGGAAACACCATATATTTT.

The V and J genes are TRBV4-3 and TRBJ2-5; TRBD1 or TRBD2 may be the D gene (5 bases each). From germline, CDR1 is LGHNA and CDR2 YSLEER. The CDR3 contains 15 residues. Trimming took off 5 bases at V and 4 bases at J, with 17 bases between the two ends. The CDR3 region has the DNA TGCGCCAGCAGCGAGGGACGAGGGACCCGAGAGACCCAGTACTTC. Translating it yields CASSEGRGTRETQYF.

The CDR3 is CASSLAGISNQPQHF. The CDR3 DNA is TGTGCCAGCAGCTTAGCCGGGATCTCCAATCAGCCCCAGCATTTT. V is TRBV7-2 and J is TRBJ1-5; unclear D gene. Trimming pared 0 bases from V and 3 bases from J, leaving 9 bases between. The CDR3 is 15 amino acids. Germline CDR1 reads SGHTA; CDR2 reads FQGNSA.

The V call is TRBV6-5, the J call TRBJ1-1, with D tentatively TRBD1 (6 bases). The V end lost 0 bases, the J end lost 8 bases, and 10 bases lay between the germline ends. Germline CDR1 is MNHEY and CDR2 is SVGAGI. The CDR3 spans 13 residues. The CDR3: CASSYSEQGEAFF. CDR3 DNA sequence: TGTGCCAGCAGTTACTCAGAACAGGGAGAAGCTTTCTTT.

This chain's CDR3 is CASSGTARNTEAFF. The CDR3 coding sequence is TGCGCCAGCAGCGGGACAGCCAGAAACACTGAAGCTTTCTTT. The V gene is TRBV5-1, the J gene TRBJ1-1; 7 nucleotides match TRBD1. CDR1 is SGHRS, CDR2 YFSETQ, per germline. CDR3 length: 14 amino acids. Losses at the gene ends were 4 bases for V and 2 bases for J; bases not matched to a gene: 5.

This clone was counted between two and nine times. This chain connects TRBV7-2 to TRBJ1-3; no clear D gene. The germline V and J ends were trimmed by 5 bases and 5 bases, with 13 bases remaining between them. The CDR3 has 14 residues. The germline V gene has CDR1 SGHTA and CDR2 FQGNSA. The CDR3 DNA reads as TGTGCCAGCAGCCAGGCCCGGGGAAGAAACACCATATATTTT. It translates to CASSQARGRNTIYF.

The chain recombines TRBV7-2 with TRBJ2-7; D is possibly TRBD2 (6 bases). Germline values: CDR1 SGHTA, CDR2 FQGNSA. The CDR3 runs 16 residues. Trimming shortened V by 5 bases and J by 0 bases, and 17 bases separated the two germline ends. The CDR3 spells CASSPIPGRGSYEQYF. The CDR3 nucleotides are TGTGCCAGCAGCCCCATCCCCGGGAGAGGCTCCTACGAGCAGTACTTC.

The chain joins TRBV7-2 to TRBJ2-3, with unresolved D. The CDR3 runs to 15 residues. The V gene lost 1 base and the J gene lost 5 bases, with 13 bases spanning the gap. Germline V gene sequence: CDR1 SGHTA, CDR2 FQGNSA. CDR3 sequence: CASSLDPSIKDTQYF. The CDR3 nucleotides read TGTGCCAGCAGCTTAGATCCTAGTATTAAAGATACGCAGTATTTT.

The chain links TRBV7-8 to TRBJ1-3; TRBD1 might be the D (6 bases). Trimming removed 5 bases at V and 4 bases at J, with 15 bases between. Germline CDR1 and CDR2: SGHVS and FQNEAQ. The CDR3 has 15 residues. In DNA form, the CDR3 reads TGTGCCAGCAGCCATTCGCAGGGGCCGGGAAACACCATATATTTT. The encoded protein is CASSHSQGPGNTIYF.

CDR3 residues: CASSYSLLGGNGYTF. CDR3 coding DNA: TGTGCCAGCAGTTACTCCCTTTTGGGGGGCAACGGCTACACCTTC. The chain has TRBV6-2 or TRBV6-3 and TRBJ1-2, with TRBD1 as a possible D gene (6 bases). The germline CDR1 and CDR2 sequences are MNHEY and SVGEGT. V was shortened by 0 bases and J by 8 bases, with 16 bases between the two germline ends. The CDR3 totals 15 residues.

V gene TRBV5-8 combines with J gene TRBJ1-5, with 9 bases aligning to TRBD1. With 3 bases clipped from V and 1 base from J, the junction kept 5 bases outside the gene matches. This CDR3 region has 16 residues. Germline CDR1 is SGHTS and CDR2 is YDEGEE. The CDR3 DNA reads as TGTGCCAGCAGCTCGCGTGGACAGGGGAGCAATCAGCCCCAGCATTTT. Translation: CASSSRGQGSNQPQHF.

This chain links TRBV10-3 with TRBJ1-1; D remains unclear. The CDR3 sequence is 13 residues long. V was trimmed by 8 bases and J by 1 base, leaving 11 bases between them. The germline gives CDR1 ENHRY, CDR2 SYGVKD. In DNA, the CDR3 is TGTGCCATCCGGCGGGAAGCGAACACTGAAGCTTTCTTT. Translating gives CAIRREANTEAFF.

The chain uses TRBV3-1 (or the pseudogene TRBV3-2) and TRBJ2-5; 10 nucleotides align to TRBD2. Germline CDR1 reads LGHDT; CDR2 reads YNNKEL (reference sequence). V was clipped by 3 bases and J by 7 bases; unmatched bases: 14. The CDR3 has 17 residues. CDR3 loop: CASSHGTSVPGGRTQYF. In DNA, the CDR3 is TGTGCCAGCAGCCATGGGACTAGCGTCCCCGGGGGTAGGACCCAGTACTTC.

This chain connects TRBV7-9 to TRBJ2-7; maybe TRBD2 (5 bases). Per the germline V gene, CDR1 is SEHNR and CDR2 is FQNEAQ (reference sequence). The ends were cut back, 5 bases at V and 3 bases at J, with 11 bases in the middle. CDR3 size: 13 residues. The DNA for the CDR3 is TGTGCCAGCAGCCTGTCACGGGACTACGAGCAGTACTTC. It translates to CASSLSRDYEQYF. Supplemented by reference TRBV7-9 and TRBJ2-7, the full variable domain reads DTGVSQNPRHKITKRGQNVTFRCDPISEHNRLYWYRQTLGQGPEFLTYFQNEAQLEKSRLLSDRFSAERPKGSFSTLEIQRTEQGDSAMYLCASSLSRDYEQYFGPGTRLTVT.

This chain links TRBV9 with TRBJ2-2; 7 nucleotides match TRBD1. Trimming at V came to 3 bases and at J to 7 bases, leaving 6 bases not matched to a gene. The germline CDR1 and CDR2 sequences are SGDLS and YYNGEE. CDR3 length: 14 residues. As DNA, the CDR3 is TGTGCCAGCAGCGCTAACAGGGGTAGCGGGGAGCTGTTTTTT. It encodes CASSANRGSGELFF.

The DNA for the CDR3 is TGTGCCAGCAGCTTAGCGGGGGGGCCTTCCTACGAGCAGTACTTC. This codes for CASSLAGGPSYEQYF. The chain links TRBV7-2 to TRBJ2-7, with TRBD2 as a possible D gene (7 bases). V lost 0 bases and J 1 base, leaving 10 bases between the germline ends. Per germline, CDR1 SGHTA and CDR2 FQGNSA. The CDR3 runs 15 residues.

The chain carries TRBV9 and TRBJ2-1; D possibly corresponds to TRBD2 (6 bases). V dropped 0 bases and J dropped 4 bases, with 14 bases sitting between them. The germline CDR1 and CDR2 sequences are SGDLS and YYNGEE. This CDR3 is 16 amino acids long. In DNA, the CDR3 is TGTGCCAGCAGCGTAGGGGGGGACTCCTATTACAATGAGCAGTTCTTC. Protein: CASSVGGDSYYNEQFF.

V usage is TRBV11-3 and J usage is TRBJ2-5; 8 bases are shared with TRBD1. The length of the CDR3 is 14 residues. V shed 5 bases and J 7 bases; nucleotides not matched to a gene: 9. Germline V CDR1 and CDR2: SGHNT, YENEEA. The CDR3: CASSPGTGLGTQYF. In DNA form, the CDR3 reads TGTGCCAGCAGCCCGGGGACAGGTTTAGGGACCCAGTACTTC.

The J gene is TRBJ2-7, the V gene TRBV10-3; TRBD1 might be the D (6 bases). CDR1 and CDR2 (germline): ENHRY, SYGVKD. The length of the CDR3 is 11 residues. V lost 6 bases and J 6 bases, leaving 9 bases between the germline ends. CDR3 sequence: CAISIGGEQYF. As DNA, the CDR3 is TGTGCCATCAGCATAGGGGGCGAGCAGTACTTC.

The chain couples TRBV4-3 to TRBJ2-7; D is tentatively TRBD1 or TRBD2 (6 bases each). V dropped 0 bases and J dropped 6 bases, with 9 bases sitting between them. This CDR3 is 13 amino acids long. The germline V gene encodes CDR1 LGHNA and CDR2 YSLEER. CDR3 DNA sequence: TGCGCCAGCAGCCAAGATAGGGGGGTCGAGCAGTACTTC. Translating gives CASSQDRGVEQYF.

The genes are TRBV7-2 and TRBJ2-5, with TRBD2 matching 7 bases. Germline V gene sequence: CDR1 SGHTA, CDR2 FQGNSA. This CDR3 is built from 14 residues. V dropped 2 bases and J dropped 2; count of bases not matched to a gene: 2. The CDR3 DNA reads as TGTGCCAGCAGCTTAACTAGCGCACAAGAGACCCAGTACTTC. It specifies CASSLTSAQETQYF. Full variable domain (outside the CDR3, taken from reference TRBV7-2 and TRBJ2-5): GAGVSQSPSNKVTEKGKDVELRCDPISGHTALYWYRQSLGQGLEFLIYFQGNSAPDKSGLPSDRFSAERTGGSVSTLTIQRTQQEDSAVYLCASSLTSAQETQYFGPGTRLLVL.

For the CDR3, the DNA is TGTGCCAGCAGCGTAGGGGGCCAGGGAGAGAATTCACCCCTCCACTTT. This encodes CASSVGGQGENSPLHF. J is TRBJ1-6 and V is TRBV9, with a weak D call TRBD1 (5 bases). Germline V gives CDR1 SGDLS, CDR2 YYNGEE. Trimming cost V 0 bases and J 7 bases, with 14 bases left between them. This CDR3 spans 16 amino acids.